The entry below describes one T cell receptor beta chain. The assay was immunoSEQ multiplex PCR, and TCRdb's table has in-frame clones only and misses some. The profile covers tens of thousands of clones, with roughly four fifths appearing a single time and more than 4.5% taken by the ten largest. This sample stems from a study of OX40 agonist ivuxolimab in advanced cancers. Study-wide background: Ivuxolimab is a fully human IgG2 antibody that activates OX40 (CD134). Prior anti-PD-1, anti-PD-L1 or anti-CTLA-4 therapy did not bar entry, and approximately 40% had some.

Unmatched junction bases numbered 3, after V lost 3 bases and J lost 0 bases. There are 15 residues in the CDR3. The sequence was collected from an adult with an advanced solid tumor such as melanoma, head and neck, liver or kidney cancer. The V call is TRBV23-1, the J call TRBJ1-2, with 8 nucleotides matching TRBD1. TRBV23-1 is assigned to the ORF class and has an uncertain function. The sample here was CD4+ or CD8+ T cells sorted from blood, taken in a trial of the OX40 agonist ivuxolimab. This CDR3 is CASSHQDRANYGYTF. Written as DNA, the CDR3 is TGCGCCAGCAGTCACCAGGACAGGGCTAACTATGGCTACACCTTC.